The 4 T cell receptor beta chains presented below share a single source sample, sequenced in a study of tumor-infiltrating lymphocytes in primary liver carcinoma. Researchers generated TCR beta cDNA from approximately 450 ng of total RNA, relying on a constant-region primer. ARM-PCR, slightly modified, supplied the TCR beta libraries through three nested multiplex PCR rounds. Forward primers for TRBV1-TRBV30 and a C-beta reverse primer served the first two PCR rounds, at about 9 cycles each. MiXCR, applied by TCRdb to the multiplex PCR reads, yields one record per CDR3 protein. The sample has tens of thousands of distinct CDR3 sequences; over 65% are singletons. Joint extraction of RNA and DNA used roughly 17-32 mg of bulk tissue that was unsorted. Sequences were obtained from liver tumor tissue from sampling region 3. This sample's subset: tumor region T3, left-lateral pole. Receptors originate from a man between 35 and 55 years old with primary liver carcinoma and hepatitis B virus infection.

As regards this clonotype: One junction end does not reproduce the germline sequence, and a read error may be involved. The V call is TRBV11-2, the J call TRBJ2-1; no firm D call. Germline CDR1 and CDR2: SGHAT and FQNNGV. CDR3 length equals 13 residues. CDR3 in DNA: TGTGCCAGGAGCTTAAATGATGCCTATGAGGAGTTATTC. It codes for CARSLNDAYEELF.

This clonotype was seen only a few times. The chain is built from TRBV5-5 and TRBJ1-1; 8 bases align to TRBD1. Germline lookup yields CDR1 SGHKS and CDR2 YYEKEE (reference sequence). This CDR3 has 13 residues. The CDR3 DNA reads as TGTGTTAGCAGCTTAGACAGGGGCGCTGAAGCTTTCTTT. Protein: CVSSLDRGAEAFF.

This clonotype has only a few counts. The rearrangement joins TRBV20-1 to TRBJ2-1; maybe TRBD2 (5 bases). V shed 3 bases and J shed 7 bases, with 7 bases lying between them. Looked up from germline, CDR1 is DFQATT and CDR2 is SNEGSKA (reference sequence). The CDR3 runs to 11 residues. Here the CDR3 reads CSARSGNEQFF. For the CDR3, the DNA is TGCAGTGCTAGGTCGGGGAATGAGCAGTTCTTC.

As concerns this clonotype: A clone one base away is much larger, so this may be a read error. The chain carries TRBV6-5 and TRBJ2-1, with a weak D call TRBD2 (6 bases). In germline, CDR1 is MNHEY, CDR2 SVGAGI. CDR3 length: 14 amino acids. The CDR3 region has the DNA TGTGTAACCTCCCGGGGGACCGACCCCAATGAGCAGTTCTTC. Translated, it gives CVTSRGTDPNEQFF.